The 14 T cell receptor beta chains given below trace back to one sample, sequenced in a study of response to subunit inactivated influenza vaccine. TCRdb analysed the RT-PCR reads with MiXCR anew, one entry per CDR3 protein. This sample yields around 580,000 distinct CDR3 sequences, of which about 12% are seen a single time; roughly 10% belongs to the top ten. The sample in question was PBMCs from blood, obtained on the day of vaccination. Every receptor here comes from a man between 50 and 59 years old who received an inactivated influenza vaccine.

In its sample, this clonotype was seen many times. The chain links TRBV12-3 or TRBV12-4 to TRBJ2-2, with D perhaps assigned TRBD1 or TRBD2 (5 bases each). V lost 3 bases, J lost 4 bases, and 12 bases lay in between. The CDR3 contains 15 residues. The CDR3 bases are TGTGCCAGCAGTTTGAGAGGGGCATCCACCGGGGAGCTGTTTTTT. Translated: CASSLRGASTGELFF.

The J gene is TRBJ2-1, the V gene TRBV28; 8 positions match TRBD1. The CDR3 spans 14 residues. V shed 9 bases and J 8 bases; nucleotides not matched to a gene: 12. Germline V lookup: CDR1 MDHEN, CDR2 SYDVKM. This CDR3 is CASSEGQGWDEQFF. Here the CDR3 DNA reads TGTGCCAGTTCAGAAGGACAGGGATGGGATGAGCAGTTCTTC.

This clonotype was observed a handful of times. The CDR3 DNA follows: TGCGCCAGCAGCTTAAGGGGCGCCGGGGAGACCCAGTACTTC. Residues: CASSLRGAGETQYF. V gene TRBV5-1 combines with J gene TRBJ2-5, with D possibly being TRBD1 (5 bases). The CDR3 is 14 residues long. The V end lost 2 bases, the J end lost 5 bases, and 13 bases lay between the germline ends. Looked up from germline, CDR1 is SGHRS and CDR2 is YFSETQ.

This clonotype was seen only a few times. J is TRBJ2-1 and V is TRBV24-1, with D hard to call. Germline CDR1 KGHDR, CDR2 SFDVKD. This CDR3 is 11 amino acids long. V lost 5 bases, J lost 12 bases, and 10 bases lay in between. CDR3 residues: CATSAGTGQFF. The CDR3 DNA follows: TGTGCCACCAGTGCGGGCACTGGGCAGTTCTTC.

This clonotype was observed a few times. The chain recombines TRBV27 with TRBJ1-4; D ambiguous. There are 15 residues in the CDR3. V lost 3 bases to trimming and J lost 0 bases, with 8 bases between them. Per germline, CDR1 MNHEY and CDR2 SMNVEV (reference sequence). CDR3 DNA sequence: TGTGCCAGCAGTTTTTTGAGAGCAACTAATGAAAAACTGTTTTTT. This encodes CASSFLRATNEKLFF.

This clonotype was observed a handful of times. The chain uses TRBV7-8 and TRBJ2-1; D may match TRBD1 or TRBD2 (5 bases each). Germline CDR1 is SGHVS and CDR2 is FQNEAQ. Trimming cost V 8 bases and J 9 bases, with 11 bases left between them. The CDR3 length is 11 residues. CDR3 amino acids: CASGGVGEQFF. CDR3 bases: TGTGCCAGCGGGGGAGTAGGTGAGCAGTTCTTC.

The chain recombines TRBV5-1 with TRBJ2-1; 8 bases align to TRBD2. V was clipped by 2 bases and J by 5 bases; unmatched bases: 6. This CDR3 comprises 15 residues. Germline CDR1 and CDR2: SGHRS and YFSETQ. The CDR3 DNA reads TGCGCCAGCAGCTTAATAGCGGGGCTGAACAATGAGCAGTTCTTC. This gives the protein CASSLIAGLNNEQFF.

This clonotype has only a few counts. The gene calls are TRBV11-2 and TRBJ2-1; D is ambiguous. The CDR3 has 15 residues. The germline gives CDR1 SGHAT, CDR2 FQNNGV. V was pared by 1 base and J by 7 bases, with 14 bases between. The CDR3 spells CASSLVGLSRNEQFF. The CDR3 DNA follows: TGTGCCAGCAGCTTAGTGGGTCTTTCTCGGAATGAGCAGTTCTTC.

This clonotype has just a few counts. The V call is TRBV6-2 or TRBV6-3, the J call TRBJ2-7; D is unresolved. V shed 2 bases and J shed 3 bases, with 5 bases lying between them. Germline V CDR1 and CDR2: MNHEY, SVGEGT. The CDR3 contains 12 residues. CDR3 sequence: CASSYVLYEQYF. The CDR3, as DNA: TGTGCCAGCAGTTACGTACTCTACGAGCAGTACTTC.

This clonotype was observed a handful of times. The chain has TRBV20-1 and TRBJ1-2; 8 bases are a match to TRBD1. V trimming: 5 bases; J trimming: 10 bases; junction bases outside the gene matches: 6. The CDR3 is made up of 11 amino acids. Germline CDR1 is DFQATT and CDR2 is SNEGSKA (reference sequence). The CDR3, as DNA: TGCAGTGCTGCTTCGGGACAGGTCTACACCTTC. This codes for CSAASGQVYTF.

The V gene is TRBV7-9, the J gene TRBJ1-6, with a tentative D call TRBD1 (5 bases). The V end lost 4 bases, the J end lost 10 bases, and 17 bases lay between the germline ends. This CDR3 spans 15 amino acids. Germline CDR1 and CDR2: SEHNR and FQNEAQ (reference sequence). This CDR3 reads CASSSDGYRRSPLHF. The CDR3 DNA sequence: TGTGCCAGCAGCTCCGATGGCTACAGGAGATCACCCCTCCACTTT.

This chain uses TRBV28 with TRBJ2-6; no firm D call. The germline V gene has CDR1 MDHEN and CDR2 SYDVKM. V dropped 3 bases and J dropped 2 bases, with 8 bases sitting between them. This CDR3 spans 15 amino acids. Written as DNA, the CDR3 is TGTGCCAGCAGTTTTCTATCCGCTGGGGCCAACGTCCTGACTTTC. Its translation is CASSFLSAGANVLTF.

The chain joins TRBV4-2 to TRBJ2-7; D uncertain. The V end was cut by 1 base, the J end by 3 bases, with 10 bases between. The CDR3 extends over 14 amino acids. Germline values: CDR1 LGHNA, CDR2 YNFKEQ. This CDR3 reads CASSQAFTFYEQYF. DNA of the CDR3: TGTGCCAGCAGCCAAGCCTTCACGTTCTACGAGCAGTACTTC.

This clonotype has just a few counts. V and J are TRBV4-2 and TRBJ2-5; D is undetermined. The ends were cut back, 0 bases at V and 2 bases at J, with 7 bases in the middle. The CDR3 length is 14 residues. Germline CDR1 reads LGHNA; CDR2 reads YNFKEQ. CDR3: CASSQEGFQETQYF. The CDR3 DNA reads as TGTGCCAGCAGCCAAGAAGGCTTTCAAGAGACCCAGTACTTC.